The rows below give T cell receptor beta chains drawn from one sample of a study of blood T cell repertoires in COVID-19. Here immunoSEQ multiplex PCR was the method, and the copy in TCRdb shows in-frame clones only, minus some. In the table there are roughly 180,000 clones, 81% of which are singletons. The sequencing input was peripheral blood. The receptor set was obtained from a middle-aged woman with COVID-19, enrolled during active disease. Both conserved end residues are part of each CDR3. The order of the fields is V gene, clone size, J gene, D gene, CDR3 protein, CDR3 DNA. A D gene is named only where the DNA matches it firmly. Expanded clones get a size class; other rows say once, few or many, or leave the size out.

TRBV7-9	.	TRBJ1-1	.	CASSLLAGAGTEAFF	TGTGCCAGCAGCTTGTTAGCTGGGGCCGGCACTGAAGCTTTCTTT
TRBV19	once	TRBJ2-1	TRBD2	CASGILAGGNNEQFF	TGTGCCAGTGGAATACTAGCGGGAGGGAACAATGAGCAGTTCTTC
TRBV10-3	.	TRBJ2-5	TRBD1	CATRQGAGETQYF	TGTGCCACTCGCCAGGGGGCAGGAGAGACCCAGTACTTC
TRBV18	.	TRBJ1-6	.	CASSPTGGYNSPLHF	TGTGCCAGCTCACCCACCGGGGGATATAATTCACCCCTCCACTTT
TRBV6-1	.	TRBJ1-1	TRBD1	CASSDKTGGTEAFF	TGTGCCAGCAGTGATAAGACAGGGGGCACTGAAGCTTTCTTT
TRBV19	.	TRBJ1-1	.	CASSFPQGGTEAFF	TGTGCCAGTAGTTTTCCGCAGGGTGGCACTGAAGCTTTCTTT
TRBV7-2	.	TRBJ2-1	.	CASSSDSNNEQFF	TGTGCCAGCAGCTCCGACTCCAACAATGAGCAGTTCTTC
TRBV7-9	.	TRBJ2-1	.	CASSRGGLPGDEQFF	TGTGCCAGCAGCCGTGGGGGACTCCCTGGGGATGAGCAGTTCTTC
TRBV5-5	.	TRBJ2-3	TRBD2	CASSLLIGRGTSTDTQYF	TGTGCCAGCAGCTTGTTGATAGGGCGGGGGACTAGCACAGATACGCAGTATTTT
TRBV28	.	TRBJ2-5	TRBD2	CASSSGVGGGKETQYF	TGTGCCAGCAGTTCCGGCGTGGGCGGGGGTAAAGAGACCCAGTACTTC
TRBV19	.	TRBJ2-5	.	CATAVFGVQETQYF	TGTGCCACCGCGGTTTTCGGGGTCCAAGAGACCCAGTACTTC
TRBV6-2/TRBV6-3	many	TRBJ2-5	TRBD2	CASSQLILADYLETQYF	TGTGCCAGCAGTCAACTGATACTAGCGGACTATCTAGAGACCCAGTACTTC
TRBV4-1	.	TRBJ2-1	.	CASSQEVRLGSYNEQFF	TGCGCCAGCAGCCAAGAGGTCAGGCTCGGAAGCTACAATGAGCAGTTCTTC
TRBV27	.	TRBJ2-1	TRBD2	CASSFFSGRAITSYNEQFF	TGTGCCAGCAGTTTCTTTAGCGGGAGGGCCATCACTTCCTACAATGAGCAGTTCTTC
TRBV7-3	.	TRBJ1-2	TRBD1	CASSSSLTGEDGYTF	TGTGCCAGCAGCTCCTCCCTGACAGGGGAGGATGGCTACACCTTC
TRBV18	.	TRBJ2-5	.	CASSLNRRGKETQYF	TGTGCCAGCTCACTCAACCGCAGGGGAAAAGAGACCCAGTACTTC
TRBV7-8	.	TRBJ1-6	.	CASSPGTPYNSPLHF	TGTGCCAGCAGCCCCGGGACACCCTATAATTCACCCCTCCACTTT
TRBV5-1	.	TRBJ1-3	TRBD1	CASRSQTGISGNTIYF	TGCGCCAGCAGATCACAGACAGGGATCTCTGGAAACACCATATATTTT
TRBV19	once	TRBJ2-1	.	CASSIDLISRGSYNEQFF	TGTGCCAGTAGTATAGATTTAATATCACGGGGCTCCTACAATGAGCAGTTCTTC
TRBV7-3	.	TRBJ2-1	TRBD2	CASSPGLAYNEQFF	TGTGCCAGCAGTCCGGGACTAGCCTACAATGAGCAGTTCTTC
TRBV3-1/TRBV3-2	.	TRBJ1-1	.	CASRLTGLNTEAFF	TGTGCCAGCAGACTAACGGGGTTGAACACTGAAGCTTTCTTT
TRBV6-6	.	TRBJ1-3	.	CASSYSYDSGNTIYF	TGTGCCAGCAGTTACTCGTACGACAGTGGAAACACCATATATTTT
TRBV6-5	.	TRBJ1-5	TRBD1	CASTPFQGEQPQHF	TGTGCCAGCACCCCATTTCAGGGGGAACAGCCCCAGCATTTT
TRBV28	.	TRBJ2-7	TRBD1	CASTYSQGAYEQYF	TGTGCCAGCACCTACTCCCAGGGGGCCTACGAGCAGTACTTC
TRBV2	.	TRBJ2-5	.	CASRQGLGAGVQETQYF	TGTGCCAGCAGACAGGGCCTTGGGGCAGGGGTCCAAGAGACCCAGTACTTC
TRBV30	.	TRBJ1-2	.	CAWSVRGPYGYTF	TGTGCCTGGAGTGTAAGGGGTCCGTATGGCTACACCTTC
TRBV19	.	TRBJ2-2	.	CASKGRPGHETGELFF	TGTGCCAGTAAAGGCCGTCCGGGACACGAAACCGGGGAGCTGTTTTTT
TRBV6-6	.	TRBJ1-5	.	CASSQLSGGRQPQHF	TGTGCCAGCAGCCAGCTATCGGGGGGCAGACAGCCCCAGCATTTT
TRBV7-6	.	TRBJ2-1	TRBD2	CASSPNYGTSGGAWFF	TGTGCCAGCAGCCCAAATTACGGGACTAGCGGGGGGGCCTGGTTCTTC
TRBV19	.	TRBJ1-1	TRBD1	CASRKQGANTEAFF	TGTGCCAGTAGGAAACAGGGGGCTAACACTGAAGCTTTCTTT
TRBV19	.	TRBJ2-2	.	CASIRGRELFF	TGTGCCAGTATACGAGGGAGGGAGCTGTTTTTT